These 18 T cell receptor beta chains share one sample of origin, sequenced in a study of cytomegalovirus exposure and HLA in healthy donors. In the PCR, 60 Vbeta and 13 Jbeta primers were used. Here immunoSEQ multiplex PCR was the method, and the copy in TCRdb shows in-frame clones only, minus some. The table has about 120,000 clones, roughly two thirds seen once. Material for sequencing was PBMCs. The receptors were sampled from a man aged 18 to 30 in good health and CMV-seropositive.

In DNA form, the CDR3 reads TGCGCCAGCAGCTTCGGGGTGGTGGAGACCCAGTACTTC. It encodes CASSFGVVETQYF. The genes are TRBV5-1 and TRBJ2-5; maybe TRBD2 (5 bases). Germline V gene lookup returns CDR1 SGHRS and CDR2 YFSETQ. CDR3 size: 13 residues. The germline V and J ends were trimmed by 2 bases and 5 bases, with 10 bases remaining between them.

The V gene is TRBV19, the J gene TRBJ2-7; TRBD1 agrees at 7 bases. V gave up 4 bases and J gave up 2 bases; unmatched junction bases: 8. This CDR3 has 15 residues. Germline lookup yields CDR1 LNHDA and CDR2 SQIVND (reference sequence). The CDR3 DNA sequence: TGTGCCAGTAGTACAACGGGACAGACAGCCTACGAGCAGTACTTC. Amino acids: CASSTTGQTAYEQYF.

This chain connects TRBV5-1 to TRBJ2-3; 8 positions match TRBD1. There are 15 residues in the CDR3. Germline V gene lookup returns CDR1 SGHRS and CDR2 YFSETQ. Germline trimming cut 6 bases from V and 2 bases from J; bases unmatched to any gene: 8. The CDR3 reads CASNLDRADTDTQYF. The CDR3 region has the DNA TGCGCCAGCAATCTGGACAGGGCCGACACAGATACGCAGTATTTT.

The CDR3 protein is CARPEGSYEQYV. The CDR3 DNA reads as TGTGCCAGACCTGAGGGTTCCTACGAGCAGTACGTC. The chain joins TRBV19 to TRBJ2-7, with a weak D call TRBD2 (5 bases). CDR3 length equals 12 residues. The V end was cut by 9 bases, the J end by 1 base, with 10 bases between. Germline CDR1 is LNHDA and CDR2 is SQIVND (reference sequence).

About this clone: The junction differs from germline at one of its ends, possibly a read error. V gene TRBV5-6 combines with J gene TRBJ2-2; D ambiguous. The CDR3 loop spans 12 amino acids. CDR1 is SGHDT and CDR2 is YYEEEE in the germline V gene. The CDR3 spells CTSSLITGELFF. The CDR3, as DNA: TGTACCAGCAGCTTGATAACCGGGGAGCTGTTTTTT.

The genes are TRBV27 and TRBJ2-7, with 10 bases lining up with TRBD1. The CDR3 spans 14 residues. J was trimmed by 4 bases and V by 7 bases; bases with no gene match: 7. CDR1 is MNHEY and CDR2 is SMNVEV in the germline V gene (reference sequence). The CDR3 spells CASTRTGGVYEQYF. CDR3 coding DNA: TGTGCCAGCACCCGGACAGGGGGTGTTTACGAGCAGTACTTC.

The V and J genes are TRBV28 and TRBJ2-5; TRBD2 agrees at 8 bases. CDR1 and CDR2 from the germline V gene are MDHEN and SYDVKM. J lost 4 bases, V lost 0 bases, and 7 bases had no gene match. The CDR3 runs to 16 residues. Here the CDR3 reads CASSLWSGGGRETQYF. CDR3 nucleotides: TGTGCCAGCAGTTTATGGTCCGGCGGGGGGCGAGAGACCCAGTACTTC.

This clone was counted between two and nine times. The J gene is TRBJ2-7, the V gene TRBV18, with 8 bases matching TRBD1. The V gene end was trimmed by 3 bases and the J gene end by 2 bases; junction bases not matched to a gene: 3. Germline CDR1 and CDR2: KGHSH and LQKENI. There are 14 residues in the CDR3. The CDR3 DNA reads TGTGCCAGCTCACCGGGGACAGGAGCCTACGAGCAGTACTTC. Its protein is CASSPGTGAYEQYF.

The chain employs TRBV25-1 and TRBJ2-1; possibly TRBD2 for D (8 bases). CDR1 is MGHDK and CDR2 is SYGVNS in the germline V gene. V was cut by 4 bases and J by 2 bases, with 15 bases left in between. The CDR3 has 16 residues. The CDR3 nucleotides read TGTGCCAGCAGTGCGGGAGGGGGGACAGCCTACAATGAGCAGTTCTTC. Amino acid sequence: CASSAGGGTAYNEQFF.

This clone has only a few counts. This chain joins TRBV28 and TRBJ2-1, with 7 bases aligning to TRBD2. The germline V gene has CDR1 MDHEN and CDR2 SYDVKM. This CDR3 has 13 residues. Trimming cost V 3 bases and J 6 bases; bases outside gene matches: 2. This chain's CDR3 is CASSLPGGNEQFF. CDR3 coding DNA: TGTGCCAGCAGTTTGCCGGGGGGCAATGAGCAGTTCTTC.

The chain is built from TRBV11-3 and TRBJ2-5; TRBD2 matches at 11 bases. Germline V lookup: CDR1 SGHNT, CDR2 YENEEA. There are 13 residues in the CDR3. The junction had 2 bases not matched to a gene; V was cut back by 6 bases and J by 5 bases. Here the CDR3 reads CASSSGGAETQYF. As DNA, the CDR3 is TGTGCCAGCAGTAGCGGGGGGGCGGAGACCCAGTACTTC.

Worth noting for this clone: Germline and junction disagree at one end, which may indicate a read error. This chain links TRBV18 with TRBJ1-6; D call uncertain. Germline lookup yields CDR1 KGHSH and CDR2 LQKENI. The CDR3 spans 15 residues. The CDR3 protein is CASSPQESSNSPLHF. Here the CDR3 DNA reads TGTGCCAGCTCACCTCAGGAATCCTCTAATTCACCCCTCCACTTT. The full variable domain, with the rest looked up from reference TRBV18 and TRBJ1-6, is NAGVMQNPRHLVRRRGQEARLRCSPMKGHSHVYWYRQLPEEGLKFMVYLQKENIIDESGMPKERFSAEFPKEGPSILRIQQVVRGDSAAYFCASSPQESSNSPLHFGNGTRLTVT.

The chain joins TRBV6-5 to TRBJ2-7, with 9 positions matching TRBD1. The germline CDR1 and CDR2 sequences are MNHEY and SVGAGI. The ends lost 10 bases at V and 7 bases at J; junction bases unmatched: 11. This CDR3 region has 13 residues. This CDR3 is CAITGTGLWEQYF. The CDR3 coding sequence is TGTGCCATCACCGGGACAGGGCTTTGGGAGCAGTACTTC.

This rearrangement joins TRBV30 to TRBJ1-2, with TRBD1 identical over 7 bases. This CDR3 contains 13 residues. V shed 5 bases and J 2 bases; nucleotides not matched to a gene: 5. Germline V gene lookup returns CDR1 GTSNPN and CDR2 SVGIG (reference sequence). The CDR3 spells CAWEGQKNYGYTF. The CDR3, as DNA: TGTGCCTGGGAGGGACAGAAGAACTATGGCTACACCTTC.

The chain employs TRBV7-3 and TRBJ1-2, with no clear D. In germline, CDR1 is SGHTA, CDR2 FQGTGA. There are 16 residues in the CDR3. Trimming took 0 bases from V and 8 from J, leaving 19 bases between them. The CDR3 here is CASSLTHTASAEGYTF. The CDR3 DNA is TGTGCCAGCAGCTTAACACACACCGCCTCCGCGGAGGGCTACACCTTC.

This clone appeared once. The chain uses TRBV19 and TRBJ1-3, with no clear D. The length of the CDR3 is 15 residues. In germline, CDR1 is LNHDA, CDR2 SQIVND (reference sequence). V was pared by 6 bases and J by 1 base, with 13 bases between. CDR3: CASRVSGNSGNTIYF. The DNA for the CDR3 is TGTGCCAGTAGGGTCTCGGGGAATTCTGGAAACACCATATATTTT. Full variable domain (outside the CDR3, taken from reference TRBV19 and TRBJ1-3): DGGITQSPKYLFRKEGQNVTLSCEQNLNHDAMYWYRQDPGQGLRLIYYSQIVNDFQKGDIAEGYSVSREKKESFPLTVTSAQKNPTAFYLCASRVSGNSGNTIYFGEGSWLTVV.

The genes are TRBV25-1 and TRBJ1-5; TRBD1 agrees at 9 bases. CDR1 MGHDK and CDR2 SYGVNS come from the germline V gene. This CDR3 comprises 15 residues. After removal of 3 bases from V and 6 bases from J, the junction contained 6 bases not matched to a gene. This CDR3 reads CASSEGQGGPQPQHF. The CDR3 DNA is TGTGCCAGCAGTGAGGGACAGGGAGGGCCTCAGCCCCAGCATTTT.

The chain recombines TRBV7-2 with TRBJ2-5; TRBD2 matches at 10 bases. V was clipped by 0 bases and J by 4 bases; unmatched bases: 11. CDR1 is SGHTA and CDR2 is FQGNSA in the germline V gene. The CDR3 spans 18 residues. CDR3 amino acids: CASSLAGSGGAGGETQYF. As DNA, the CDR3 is TGTGCCAGCAGCTTAGCGGGCAGCGGGGGGGCGGGGGGAGAGACCCAGTACTTC.